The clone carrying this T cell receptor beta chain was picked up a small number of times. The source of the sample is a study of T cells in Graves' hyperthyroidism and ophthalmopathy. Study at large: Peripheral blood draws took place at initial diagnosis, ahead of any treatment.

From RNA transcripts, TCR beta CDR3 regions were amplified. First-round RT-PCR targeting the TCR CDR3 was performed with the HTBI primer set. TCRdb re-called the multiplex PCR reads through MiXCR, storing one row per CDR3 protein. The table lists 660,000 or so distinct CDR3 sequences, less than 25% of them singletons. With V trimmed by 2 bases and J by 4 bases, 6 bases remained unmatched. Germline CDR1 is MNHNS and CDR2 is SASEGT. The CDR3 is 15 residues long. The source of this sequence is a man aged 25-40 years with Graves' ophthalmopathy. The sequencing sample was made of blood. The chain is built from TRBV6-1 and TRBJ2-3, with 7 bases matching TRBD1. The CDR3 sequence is CASSERAGGPDTQYF. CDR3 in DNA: TGTGCCAGCAGTGAAAGGGCAGGGGGACCAGATACGCAGTATTTT.